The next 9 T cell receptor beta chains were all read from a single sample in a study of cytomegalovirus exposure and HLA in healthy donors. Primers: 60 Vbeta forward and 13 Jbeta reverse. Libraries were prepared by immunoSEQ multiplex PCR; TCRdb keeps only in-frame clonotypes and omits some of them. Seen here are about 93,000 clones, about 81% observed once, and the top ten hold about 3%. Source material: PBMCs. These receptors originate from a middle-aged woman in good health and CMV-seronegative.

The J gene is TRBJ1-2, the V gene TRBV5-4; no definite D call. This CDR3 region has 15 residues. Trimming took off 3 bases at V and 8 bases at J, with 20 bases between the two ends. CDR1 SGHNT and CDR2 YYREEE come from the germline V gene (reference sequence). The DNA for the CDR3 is TGTGCCAGCAGCTCCAGGACGGACGGACTCGGCGGCTACACCTTC. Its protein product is CASSSRTDGLGGYTF.

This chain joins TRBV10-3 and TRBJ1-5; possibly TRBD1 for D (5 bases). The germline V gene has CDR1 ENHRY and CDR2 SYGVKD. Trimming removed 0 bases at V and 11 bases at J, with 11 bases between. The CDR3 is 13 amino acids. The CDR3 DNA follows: TGTGCCATCAGTGAGTCCCCCGGCAGGGCCCAGCATTTT. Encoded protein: CAISESPGRAQHF.

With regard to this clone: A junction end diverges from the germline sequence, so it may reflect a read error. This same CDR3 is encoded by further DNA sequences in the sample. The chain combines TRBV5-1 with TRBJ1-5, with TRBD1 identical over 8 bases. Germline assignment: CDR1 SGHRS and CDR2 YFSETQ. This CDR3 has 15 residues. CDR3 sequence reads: CASSLGGTGGQPQHF. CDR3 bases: TGCGCCAGTAGCTTGGGGGGCACAGGGGGTCAGCCCCAGCATTTT.

CDR3 bases: TGTGCCAGTAGTATTGGACAGGTGTTTCAGCCCCAGCATTTT. Encoded protein: CASSIGQVFQPQHF. This sequence joins TRBV19 and TRBJ1-5; 7 nucleotides agree with TRBD1. There are 14 residues in the CDR3. CDR1 is LNHDA and CDR2 is SQIVND in the germline V gene (reference sequence). V was pared by 3 bases and J by 6 bases, with 5 bases of the junction left unmatched.

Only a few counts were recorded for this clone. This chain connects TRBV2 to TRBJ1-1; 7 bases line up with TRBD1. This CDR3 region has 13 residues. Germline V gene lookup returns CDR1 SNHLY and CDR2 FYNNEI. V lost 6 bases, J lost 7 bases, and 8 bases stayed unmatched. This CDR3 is CASRRGQSFEAFF. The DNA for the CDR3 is TGTGCCAGCAGGAGGGGGCAAAGCTTTGAAGCTTTCTTT.

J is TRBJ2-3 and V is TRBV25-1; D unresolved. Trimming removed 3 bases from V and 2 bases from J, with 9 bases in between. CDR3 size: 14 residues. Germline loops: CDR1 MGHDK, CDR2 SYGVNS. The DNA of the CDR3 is TGTGCCAGCAGTGATTCCCCTTACACAGATACGCAGTATTTT. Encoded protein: CASSDSPYTDTQYF.

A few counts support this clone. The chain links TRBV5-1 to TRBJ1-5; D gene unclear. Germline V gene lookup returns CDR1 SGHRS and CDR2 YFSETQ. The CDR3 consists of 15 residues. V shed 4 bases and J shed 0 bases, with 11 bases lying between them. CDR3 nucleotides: TGCGCCAGCAGCCTAGGTGGTTATAGCAATCAGCCCCAGCATTTT. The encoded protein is CASSLGGYSNQPQHF.

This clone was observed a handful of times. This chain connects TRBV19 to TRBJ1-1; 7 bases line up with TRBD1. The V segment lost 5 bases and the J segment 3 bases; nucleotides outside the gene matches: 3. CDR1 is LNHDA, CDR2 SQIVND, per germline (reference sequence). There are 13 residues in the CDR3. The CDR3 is CASSSGQDTEAFF. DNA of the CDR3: TGTGCCAGTAGTTCCGGACAGGACACTGAAGCTTTCTTT. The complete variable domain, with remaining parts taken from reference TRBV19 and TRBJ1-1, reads DGGITQSPKYLFRKEGQNVTLSCEQNLNHDAMYWYRQDPGQGLRLIYYSQIVNDFQKGDIAEGYSVSREKKESFPLTVTSAQKNPTAFYLCASSSGQDTEAFFGQGTRLTVV.

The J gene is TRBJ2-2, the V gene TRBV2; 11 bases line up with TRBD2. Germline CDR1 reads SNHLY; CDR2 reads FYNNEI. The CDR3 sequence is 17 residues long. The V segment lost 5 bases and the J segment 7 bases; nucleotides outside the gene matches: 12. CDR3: CASSPRSGRAQGGELFF. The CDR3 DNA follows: TGTGCCAGCAGTCCCCGTAGCGGGAGGGCCCAGGGCGGGGAGCTGTTTTTT.